Given below is one T cell receptor (beta chain) in context. No antigen is known for it. This sample was included in a study of graft-versus-host responses after intestinal transplantation. V trimming: 9 bases; J trimming: 2 bases; junction bases outside the gene matches: 12. Germline loops: CDR1 LNHDA, CDR2 SQIVND (reference sequence). This CDR3 is built from 16 residues. Using immunoSEQ multiplex PCR, the repertoire was profiled, and TCRdb retains in-frame clones only, with some absent. This table has roughly 120,000 clones, just under 95% appearing once. This sequence was found in a human donor who received an intestinal transplant. The input for sequencing was unstimulated CD4+ T cells sorted from spleen or lymph node cells, taken before intestinal transplant. V and J are TRBV19 and TRBJ2-1; TRBD1 matches at 8 bases. The CDR3 region is CARQGADYTTYNEQFF. The CDR3 DNA reads TGTGCCAGGCAGGGGGCGGACTACACTACCTACAATGAGCAGTTCTTC.